The entry that follows covers one T cell receptor beta chain sequence. Its antigen is not known. The sample's time point: inflamed ileum from the surgical specimen. This entry comes from a study of T cell repertoires in ileal Crohn's disease. TCRdb's table, derived via immunoSEQ multiplex PCR, lists solely in-frame clones and lacks some. Altogether roughly 13,000 clones are present, around 79% being singletons, with the ten largest covering approximately 15%. General study findings and limits: Compared with CD4 T cells, sorted CD8 cells carried more expanded clones. Clonal expansions were more frequent in active smokers than non-smokers at surgery.

The clonotype was recovered from an adult with Crohn's disease. Sequenced: ileal tissue.

The CDR3, as DNA: TGTGCCAGCAGCGCAGAGACCGGGACGGGGACATATGGCTACACCTTC. Its protein product is CASSAETGTGTYGYTF. The chain uses TRBV9 and TRBJ1-2; a weak D match, TRBD1 (6 bases). This CDR3 is built from 16 residues. Per the germline V gene, CDR1 is SGDLS and CDR2 is YYNGEE. V lost 3 bases to trimming and J lost 5 bases, with 20 bases between them. The complete variable domain, with remaining parts taken from reference TRBV9 and TRBJ1-2, reads DSGVTQTPKHLITATGQRVTLRCSPRSGDLSVYWYQQSLDQGLQFLIQYYNGEERAKGNILERFSAQQFPDLHSELNLSSLELGDSALYFCASSAETGTGTYGYTFGSGTRLTVV.